This T cell receptor (beta chain) was sequenced in a study of shared clonotypes between healthy human individuals (dated by TCRdb to 2020 to 2022). Turning to the overall study: A few men and two women, aged 18 to 49 years, made up the cohort. Per donor, three plates each were used for CD4 naive and CD4 memory, two for CD8 naive, and one for CD8 memory. Blood TCR repertoires of five healthy adults were deeply sequenced to estimate repertoire size and the extent of clonotype sharing between individuals. To increase sequencing depth and limit assay-specific biases, different laboratories used diverse techniques to prepare libraries and sequence TCR repertoires. Between about 0.8 and 9 billion PBMCs per donor were obtained by leukapheresis. Results and caveats for the whole study, not just this receptor: Sampling was restricted to blood, and TCR repertoires in tissues likely differ from the TCR repertoires found in blood. Because the study included a small number of donors, the genetic and exposure-history diversity represented was limited. Higher generation probabilities were observed for clonotypes shared by all four sorted-subset donors than for non-shared clonotypes. Sharing across four donors was observed for approximately 5% of naive CD4, under 4% of naive CD8, 2% to 2.5% of memory CD4, and roughly 0.4% of memory CD8 clonotypes. Pairwise subsampling led to the expectation that sequencing depth would affect the degree of clonotype sharing among donors. Even with the large sequencing depth, rarefaction of the sorted-subset datasets indicated that sequencing was incomplete. Larger estimated clonotype richness was generally found for naive subsets than for memory subsets.

V and J are truncated by 5 bases and 6 bases respectively, leaving an intervening sequence of 14 bases. From its cysteine to its phenylalanine, the CDR3 spans 14 amino acids. Only CDR3 DNA is held: 42 bases, read in frame from base 1. The germline V gene gives CDR1 as MNHEY and CDR2 as SVGAGI. TCR CDR3 regions were amplified from genomic DNA by multiplex PCR using the deep immunoSEQ assay. Extracted genomic DNA from each cell subset was distributed evenly across all wells of several immunoSEQ 96-well plates, and each plate was treated as a replicate. For sorted subsets, approximately 190 ng of genomic DNA, equivalent to 30,000 or so T cell genomes, went into each replicate PCR. Purified libraries were quantified with a Qubit 3.0 fluorometer, sized on a Bioanalyzer 2100, and re-quantified with the KAPA Library Quantification kit. Every immunoSEQ 96-well plate was sequenced on a dedicated single-read 150-cycle Illumina NextSeq 550 flow cell. Under the source paper's analysis protocol: Because the immunoSEQ output included only junctional sequences and no quality scores, the filtering could not be the same as the filtering used for full-length reads. To assign V/J genes and CDR3, sequences were annotated using PyIR, a Python wrapper for IgBLAST v1.9, with IMGT germline references. Reads were filtered out if the reads had weak V/J assignments (E-value above 1e-6), no CDR3, stop codons, out-of-frame junctions, or ambiguous translated residues. V3J clonotypes were defined as sequences sharing an identical inferred V gene, J gene, and CDR3 amino acid sequence. The percentage overlap between two repertoires was calculated by dividing the number of shared unique clonotypes by the size of the smaller repertoire. RTK rarefaction, the Chao1 estimator, and Recon v2.1 estimates of unobserved clonotypes were used to assess repertoire richness. For all TCRbeta clonotypes obtained by the gDNA method from a handful of donors, generation probabilities were computed with OLGA. Not all clones reach the TCRdb copy of this immuneACCESS table, which keeps in-frame sequences only. Checked studies attribute under half of the gap to unresolved V genes and leave the rest unexplained. V, J and clone size are those of that table, while D and trimming were read from the DNA. This sample is represented by about 680,000 clones; more than 70% of them were singletons. The leading ten clones occupy 1.8% of the sample.

Healthy HIV-negative adults with no recently reported acute infections or vaccinations were included as donors. Every donor was a Caucasian adult residing in Nashville, Tennessee, USA. Magnetic negative selection was used to enrich CD4+ T cells, after which naive cells were positively selected on CD45RA and the negative fraction became the memory subset. Blood was obtained by leukapheresis, after which PBMCs were separated by Ficoll-Histopaque density gradient centrifugation and cryopreserved in liquid nitrogen vapor phase. Analytical flow cytometry was used to check the purity and quantity of each magnetically sorted T cell population. Each sorted fraction had its genomic DNA isolated and then quantified by UV absorbance on a Nanodrop 2000c. For this clone: Its binding antigen is unknown. Base qualities are not at hand, and no much larger clone is one base apart.

Sequenced input: memory CD4+ T cells sorted from blood. Taken with the paper, the label for cell subset or site translates to: CD45RA-negative fraction. The V and J segments used are TRBV6-5 and TRBJ1-5; there is no confident call for the D gene. The receptor's source is a woman in her 30s in good health. The CDR3 protein: CASSAIQGGQPQHF. The base sequence is TGTGCCAGCAGTGCCATTCAAGGTGGTCAGCCCCAGCATTTT.